The 31 T cell receptor beta chains below come from one sample, sequenced in a study of blood T cell repertoires in COVID-19. Data came from immunoSEQ multiplex PCR; TCRdb stores just in-frame clones and leaves some out. The data show approximately 150,000 clones, under 80% seen once. The sample consisted of peripheral blood. The receptors derive from a man aged 60 to 75 with acute or convalescent COVID-19.

This chain joins TRBV5-6 and TRBJ1-1; no clear D gene. The CDR3 consists of 18 residues. Deletions cut 4 bases from V and 1 base from J, with 23 bases between. Germline CDR1 is SGHDT and CDR2 is YYEEEE. The CDR3 region has the DNA TGTGCCAGCAGCCCAACAACGGAGTTCTGGATAGAGAACACTGAAGCTTTCTTT. Protein sequence: CASSPTTEFWIENTEAFF.

This clone came up a few times. This CDR3 reads CASSPTGRIKAFF. The CDR3 DNA reads TGTGCCAGCAGCCCGACAGGGAGAATCAAAGCTTTCTTT. The chain links TRBV11-1 to TRBJ1-1; 7 nucleotides line up with TRBD1. CDR1 is SGHAT and CDR2 is FQDESV in the germline V gene (reference sequence). The junction had 9 bases not matched to a gene; V was cut back by 5 bases and J by 9 bases. The CDR3 spans 13 residues.

This sequence joins TRBV6-5 and TRBJ2-2, with TRBD2 matching 12 bases. With V trimmed by 11 bases and J by 2 bases, 0 bases remained unmatched. The length of the CDR3 is 13 residues. Per germline, CDR1 MNHEY and CDR2 SVGAGI. CDR3 nucleotide sequence: TGTGCCGGACTAGCGGGAAACACCGGGGAGCTGTTTTTT. Translated: CAGLAGNTGELFF.

V usage is TRBV3-1 (or the pseudogene TRBV3-2) and J usage is TRBJ2-7, with 11 bases aligning to TRBD1. The CDR3 spans 16 residues. V trimming: 0 bases; J trimming: 3 bases; junction bases outside the gene matches: 4. From germline, CDR1 is LGHDT and CDR2 YNNKEL (reference sequence). The CDR3 DNA reads as TGTGCCAGCAGCCAAGATTTGGGGACAGGGGGCTACGAGCAGTACTTC. This sequence encodes CASSQDLGTGGYEQYF.

The rearrangement joins TRBV6-5 to TRBJ2-5, with D possibly TRBD2 on 5 matching bases. The CDR3 is 13 residues long. Trimming left V 6 bases short and J 2 bases short, with 10 bases between. Germline assignment: CDR1 MNHEY and CDR2 SVGAGI. This CDR3 reads CASSLGIQETQYF. CDR3 in DNA: TGTGCCAGCAGCCTCGGGATTCAAGAGACCCAGTACTTC.

The chain uses TRBV30 and TRBJ2-5; 8 positions match TRBD2. The germline CDR1 and CDR2 sequences are GTSNPN and SVGIG (reference sequence). This CDR3 contains 13 residues. With V trimmed by 1 base and J by 4 bases, 2 bases remained unmatched. CDR3 amino acids: CAWSETSVETQYF. For the CDR3, the DNA is TGTGCCTGGAGTGAGACTAGCGTAGAGACCCAGTACTTC.

The CDR3 coding sequence is TGTGCCAGCACTCTAGGACTAGGTGCCACTGAGCAGTTCTTC. This encodes CASTLGLGATEQFF. The chain has TRBV7-9 and TRBJ2-1, with 7 bases that match TRBD2. The CDR3 contains 14 residues. Germline CDR1 SEHNR, CDR2 FQNEAQ (reference sequence). Germline trimming cut 7 bases from V and 9 bases from J; bases unmatched to any gene: 12.

V and J are TRBV5-4 and TRBJ1-4; 9 nucleotides match TRBD1. J was trimmed by 8 bases and V by 2 bases; bases with no gene match: 4. The V gene's germline CDR1 is SGHNT and CDR2 YYREEE (reference sequence). The CDR3 has 14 residues. The chain's CDR3 is CASSLQGAREKLFF. The CDR3 bases are TGTGCCAGCAGCTTACAGGGGGCTCGGGAAAAACTGTTTTTT. Combining the CDR3 with reference TRBV5-4 and TRBJ1-4 gives the whole variable domain ETGVTQSPTHLIKTRGQQVTLRCSSQSGHNTVSWYQQALGQGPQFIFQYYREEENGRGNFPPRFSGLQFPNYSSELNVNALELDDSALYLCASSLQGAREKLFFGSGTQLSVL.

The chain carries TRBV3-1 (or the pseudogene TRBV3-2) and TRBJ2-3; 7 bases map to TRBD2. The CDR3 covers 13 residues. Germline trimming cut 5 bases from V and 3 bases from J; bases unmatched to any gene: 2. The germline CDR1 and CDR2 sequences are LGHDT and YNNKEL (reference sequence). CDR3 loop: CASSRGGTDTQYF. Written as DNA, the CDR3 is TGTGCCAGCAGCAGGGGAGGGACAGATACGCAGTATTTT.

The rearrangement links TRBV27 to TRBJ2-1; perhaps TRBD2 as D (6 bases). Trimming removed 5 bases from V and 2 bases from J, with 16 bases in between. The germline CDR1 and CDR2 sequences are MNHEY and SMNVEV (reference sequence). The CDR3 extends over 16 amino acids. The CDR3 DNA sequence: TGTGCCAGCAGTCCCTTGGGGGGAGCGGCCTACAATGAGCAGTTCTTC. Its protein is CASSPLGGAAYNEQFF.

DNA of the CDR3: TGTGCCAGCAGCTTTGGGGGGTCACACAATGAGCAGTTCTTC. Its protein product is CASSFGGSHNEQFF. V gene TRBV7-9 combines with J gene TRBJ2-1; D may be TRBD2 (6 bases). Deletions cut 3 bases from V and 5 bases from J, with 11 bases between. Germline V lookup: CDR1 SEHNR, CDR2 FQNEAQ (reference sequence). This CDR3 contains 14 residues.

V gene TRBV6-2 or TRBV6-3 combines with J gene TRBJ1-2, with 8 bases that match TRBD1. V gave up 6 bases and J gave up 7 bases; unmatched junction bases: 10. CDR3 length: 14 residues. Germline V CDR1 and CDR2: MNHEY, SVGEGT. The CDR3 loop reads CASSPGTGLIGYTF. The CDR3 DNA is TGTGCCAGCAGCCCCGGGACAGGCCTTATTGGCTACACCTTC.

The CDR3 DNA reads TGTGCCAGCAGCAACGCTACGGGGCGGGAGGAAGGCAAAAACATTCAGTACTTC. Translation gives CASSNATGREEGKNIQYF. The V and J genes are TRBV21-1 and TRBJ2-4; the tabulated D call, TRBD2, remains unverified against the DNA. TRBV21-1 is classified as a pseudogene. The CDR3 is 18 amino acids.

This chain uses TRBV11-3 with TRBJ2-7; D is possibly TRBD2 (6 bases). Deletions cut 8 bases from V and 3 bases from J, with 8 bases between. The CDR3 contains 11 residues. Germline CDR1 reads SGHNT; CDR2 reads YENEEA. This chain's CDR3 is CASGSGYEQYF. The CDR3 DNA sequence: TGTGCCAGCGGTAGCGGCTACGAGCAGTACTTC.

The gene calls are TRBV15 and TRBJ1-4; TRBD1 agrees at 7 bases. This CDR3 contains 16 residues. V shed 1 base and J 7 bases; nucleotides not matched to a gene: 9. Germline CDR1 is LNHNV and CDR2 is YYDKDF (reference sequence). As DNA, the CDR3 is TGTGCCACCAGCAGAGGAAGGGACAGTCAGGGTGAAAAACTGTTTTTT. Amino acids: CATSRGRDSQGEKLFF.

The V and J genes are TRBV18 and TRBJ2-7; D unclear. Trimming took 3 bases from V and 6 from J, leaving 12 bases between them. This CDR3 is 13 amino acids long. The germline V gene encodes CDR1 KGHSH and CDR2 LQKENI. In DNA, the CDR3 is TGTGCCAGCTCACCCAGCGCCTTAAGCGAGCAGTACTTC. It is translated as CASSPSALSEQYF. The full variable domain, rest sourced from reference TRBV18 and TRBJ2-7, is NAGVMQNPRHLVRRRGQEARLRCSPMKGHSHVYWYRQLPEEGLKFMVYLQKENIIDESGMPKERFSAEFPKEGPSILRIQQVVRGDSAAYFCASSPSALSEQYFGPGTRLTVT.

The CDR3 DNA is TGTGCCTGGGGGCGACAGGGATCCTCTGGGGCCAACGTCCTGACTTTC. Translating gives CAWGRQGSSGANVLTF. This chain links TRBV30 with TRBJ2-6; the match to TRBD1 covers 7 bases. CDR1 is GTSNPN, CDR2 SVGIG, per germline (reference sequence). The CDR3 is 16 amino acids. Trimming removed 5 bases from V and 0 bases from J; junction bases left unmatched: 7.

The chain employs TRBV30 and TRBJ1-1; the D is unclear. Germline V gene lookup returns CDR1 GTSNPN and CDR2 SVGIG (reference sequence). The V and J ends lost 2 bases and 1 base respectively, with 8 bases between them. The CDR3 runs 13 residues. The CDR3 reads CAWSNTPNTEAFF. The CDR3 DNA sequence: TGTGCCTGGAGTAACACACCGAACACTGAAGCTTTCTTT.

The chain links TRBV9 to TRBJ2-3, with D possibly being TRBD2 (6 bases). V lost 7 bases to trimming and J lost 7 bases, with 10 bases between them. Germline V gene data show CDR1 as SGDLS and CDR2 as YYNGEE. The CDR3 spans 11 residues. The CDR3 is CASSRENTQYF. CDR3 DNA sequence: TGTGCCAGCTCCCGGGAGAATACGCAGTATTTT.

The chain combines TRBV7-8 with TRBJ1-5; D is ambiguous. The V gene's germline CDR1 is SGHVS and CDR2 FQNEAQ. This CDR3 has 13 amino acids. V lost 1 base to trimming and J lost 5 bases, with 6 bases between them. CDR3 protein: CASSLGVYQPQHF. CDR3 bases: TGTGCCAGCAGCTTAGGAGTGTATCAGCCCCAGCATTTT.

The chain carries TRBV2 and TRBJ1-5, with a weak D call TRBD1 (5 bases). The CDR3 extends over 15 amino acids. Trimming shortened V by 2 bases and J by 4 bases, and 12 bases separated the two germline ends. Germline-derived CDR1 and CDR2 are SNHLY and FYNNEI. This CDR3 reads CASSERGPWNQPQHF. CDR3 DNA: TGTGCCAGCAGTGAAAGGGGCCCTTGGAATCAGCCCCAGCATTTT.

The rearrangement links TRBV10-2 to TRBJ2-5; TRBD1 is a possible D gene (6 bases). There are 12 residues in the CDR3. Germline V lookup: CDR1 WSHSY, CDR2 SAAADI. Between the trimmed V and J ends, which lost 2 bases and 6 bases, there was a span of 7 bases. CDR3: CASSEQGQTQYF. In DNA form, the CDR3 reads TGCGCCAGCAGTGAGCAGGGGCAGACCCAGTACTTC.

The chain is built from TRBV6-5 and TRBJ2-1; D remains unclear. The CDR3 covers 15 residues. Trimming left V 1 base short and J 0 bases short, with 7 bases between. The germline CDR1 and CDR2 sequences are MNHEY and SVGAGI. The CDR3 coding sequence is TGTGCCAGCAGTTACTTTGACATCTCCTACAATGAGCAGTTCTTC. Translating gives CASSYFDISYNEQFF.

This chain joins TRBV7-9 and TRBJ2-1, with TRBD1 as a possible D gene (6 bases). CDR3 length: 13 amino acids. The germline V and J ends were trimmed by 5 bases and 6 bases, with 11 bases remaining between them. The germline V gene encodes CDR1 SEHNR and CDR2 FQNEAQ (reference sequence). The CDR3: CASSKQGINEQFF. The CDR3 DNA reads as TGTGCCAGCAGCAAACAGGGTATCAATGAGCAGTTCTTC.

The chain carries TRBV9 and TRBJ2-2; no reliable D call. CDR1 and CDR2 (germline): SGDLS, YYNGEE. The CDR3 runs 15 residues. The germline V and J ends were trimmed by 0 bases and 1 base, with 7 bases remaining between them. The CDR3 is CASSVAPVNTGELFF. CDR3 DNA: TGTGCCAGCAGCGTAGCGCCGGTGAACACCGGGGAGCTGTTTTTT.

V gene TRBV19 combines with J gene TRBJ2-1, with D tentatively TRBD2 (5 bases). The CDR3 has 13 residues. V was trimmed by 9 bases and J by 2 bases, leaving 11 bases between them. CDR1 and CDR2 (germline): LNHDA, SQIVND (reference sequence). The chain's CDR3 is CASSGEPYNEQFF. DNA for the CDR3: TGTGCCAGCAGCGGCGAACCCTACAATGAGCAGTTCTTC.

The chain combines TRBV4-2 with TRBJ1-6, with a weak D call TRBD1 (6 bases). The V end was cut by 4 bases, the J end by 5 bases, with 12 bases between. This CDR3 comprises 15 residues. CDR1 and CDR2 from the germline V gene are LGHNA and YNFKEQ. The CDR3 sequence is CASSPRDTNNSPLHF. In DNA, the CDR3 is TGTGCCAGCAGCCCAAGGGACACAAATAATTCACCCCTCCACTTT.

The sample holds a few counts of this clone. The chain carries TRBV19 and TRBJ2-5; TRBD2 agrees at 9 bases. This CDR3 is 16 amino acids long. V was clipped by 4 bases and J by 8 bases; unmatched bases: 14. Germline V CDR1 and CDR2: LNHDA, SQIVND (reference sequence). The DNA of the CDR3 is TGTGCCAGTAGTACTCCCGGCGGGAGGGCCGACAGAACCCAGTACTTC. This sequence encodes CASSTPGGRADRTQYF.

The CDR3 sequence: CASSARQGPQYF. In DNA form, the CDR3 reads TGTGCCAGTAGCGCCCGACAGGGCCCGCAGTACTTC. The V gene is TRBV19, the J gene TRBJ2-7; 7 bases match TRBD1. Germline CDR1 and CDR2: LNHDA and SQIVND (reference sequence). V trimming: 6 bases; J trimming: 9 bases; junction bases outside the gene matches: 8. The CDR3 contains 12 residues.

This clone was detected a few times. The V call is TRBV28, the J call TRBJ1-5; D might be TRBD1 (6 bases). In germline, CDR1 is MDHEN, CDR2 SYDVKM. The CDR3 is 17 residues long. Trimming left V 2 bases short and J 5 bases short, with 19 bases between. The CDR3 loop reads CASSLIGPGESDQPQHF. The DNA of the CDR3 is TGTGCCAGCAGTTTAATTGGGCCAGGGGAGTCGGATCAGCCCCAGCATTTT.

The gene calls are TRBV27 and TRBJ2-1, with TRBD2 identical over 12 bases. The CDR3 is 15 residues long. J lost 7 bases, V lost 5 bases, and 6 bases had no gene match. CDR1 MNHEY and CDR2 SMNVEV come from the germline V gene (reference sequence). The CDR3 sequence is CASSPWTSGVNEQFF. DNA for the CDR3: TGTGCCAGCAGTCCCTGGACTAGCGGGGTTAATGAGCAGTTCTTC.